The clone carrying this T cell receptor (beta chain) occurred many times. These data are taken from a study of T cells in Graves' hyperthyroidism and ophthalmopathy. PBMCs stemmed from more than 7.5 ml fresh peripheral blood. V lost 4 bases, J lost 4 bases, and 4 bases stayed unmatched. The CDR3 is 14 amino acids. Per germline, CDR1 LGHDT and CDR2 YNNKEL (reference sequence). RNA transcripts yielded amplified TCR beta CDR3 regions. The HTBI primer set drove a first-round RT-PCR of the TCR CDR3. TCRdb used MiXCR to reprocess the multiplex PCR reads, holding one entry per CDR3 protein. The sample has more than 500,000 distinct CDR3 sequences, around 15% seen once; the top ten hold around 4%.

The clonotype originates from a woman younger than 45 with Graves' hyperthyroidism. The chain links TRBV3-1 to TRBJ2-7, with 10 bases lining up with TRBD2. The sequencing input was blood. The CDR3 region has the DNA TGTGCCAGCAGCCTAGGACTAGCGGAATACGAGCAGTACTTC. Residues: CASSLGLAEYEQYF.